The present entry profiles one TCR beta chain with its context. This specimen belongs to a study of T cell clones after liver transplantation. Study context: In this trial, immunosuppression withdrawal was attempted within 2 years of liver transplant. Post-transplant blood was tracked for graft-donor-reactive T cell clones identified in a pre-transplant mixed lymphocyte reaction. Graft-donor-reactive sequences were compared with third-party-reactive TCRbeta sequences from pre-transplant mixed lymphocyte reactions. Subjects received no induction therapy and standard immunosuppression until randomization at 12-24 months post-transplant.

Produced via immunoSEQ multiplex PCR; TCRdb's table is partial and in-frame only. Counted here are around 76,000 clones, 80% occurring once; the ten biggest clones make up about 0.79%. The V gene lost 6 bases and the J gene lost 0 bases, with 12 bases spanning the gap. Looked up from germline, CDR1 is MNHEY and CDR2 is SMNVEV (reference sequence). This CDR3 has 14 residues. The V call is TRBV27, the J call TRBJ2-7; D possibly corresponds to TRBD1 (5 bases). The sample here was CD4+ T cells from blood, taken 12 months after liver transplant. The receptor was isolated from a human patient who received a liver transplant. Some T cells may have originated in the graft donor. The CDR3 is CASSSSDNSYEQYF. CDR3 DNA: TGTGCCAGCAGCTCCTCGGACAACTCCTACGAGCAGTACTTC.